This passage covers 26 T cell receptor beta chains from one sample sequenced in a study of identical twins. Each CDR3 protein is one row after TCRdb ran MiXCR on the 5' RACE reads. The sample lists around 490,000 distinct CDR3 sequences, approximately 20% seen once, with 0.48% in the top ten. These records were also assigned to another study, of yellow fever vaccine responses in identical twins.

Sequencing was done on a sample of CD4+ T cells sorted from blood. The receptors shown here come from a woman aged 18-29 years in good health.

This clonotype was seen many times. V gene TRBV5-1 combines with J gene TRBJ2-2; possibly TRBD1 or TRBD2 for D (5 bases each). Looked up from germline, CDR1 is SGHRS and CDR2 is YFSETQ. The CDR3 has 14 residues. V was shortened by 0 bases and J by 4 bases, with 7 bases between the two germline ends. The CDR3 spells CASSLEGSTGELFF. CDR3 sequence (DNA): TGCGCCAGCAGCTTGGAGGGGAGCACCGGGGAGCTGTTTTTT.

The chain combines TRBV29-1 with TRBJ2-1; no clear D gene. CDR1 SQVTM and CDR2 ANQGSEA come from the germline V gene. There are 13 residues in the CDR3. The V gene lost 6 bases and the J gene lost 2 bases, with 11 bases spanning the gap. CDR3 protein: CSVRTWAYNEQFF. CDR3 sequence (DNA): TGCAGCGTAAGAACCTGGGCCTACAATGAGCAGTTCTTC.

This clonotype was observed a handful of times. This chain connects TRBV6-5 to TRBJ2-4; D call uncertain. Germline V gene data show CDR1 as MNHEY and CDR2 as SVGAGI. This CDR3 contains 16 residues. V was pared by 0 bases and J by 6 bases, with 15 bases between. CDR3 sequence (DNA): TGTGCCAGCAGTTACTCATCGGCCGGGCCCTTAAACATTCAGTACTTC. It encodes CASSYSSAGPLNIQYF.

The chain links TRBV28 to TRBJ2-7, with 9 positions matching TRBD1. Trimming took 10 bases from V and 4 from J; bases not matched to a gene: 8. This CDR3 is built from 13 residues. CDR1 is MDHEN and CDR2 is SYDVKM in the germline V gene. As DNA, the CDR3 is TGTGCCATCACCGGGACAGGGTCGTACGAGCAGTACTTC. This gives the protein CAITGTGSYEQYF.

This clonotype was observed a handful of times. The chain joins TRBV5-1 to TRBJ2-1, with TRBD2 identical over 7 bases. The CDR3 consists of 16 residues. Germline V gene sequence: CDR1 SGHRS, CDR2 YFSETQ. Germline trimming cut 0 bases from V and 4 bases from J; bases unmatched to any gene: 7. Written as DNA, the CDR3 is TGCGCCAGCAGCTTGGCCTTAACGGGAGGTTACAATGAGCAGTTCTTC. Its translation is CASSLALTGGYNEQFF.

This clonotype was detected a few times. As DNA, the CDR3 is TGTGCCAGCAGCCAAGATGGACTTCAAAGGCCCCAGTACTTC. Residues: CASSQDGLQRPQYF. The genes are TRBV3-1 and TRBJ2-5; perhaps TRBD2 as D (5 bases). The germline CDR1 and CDR2 sequences are LGHDT and YNNKEL (reference sequence). The CDR3 covers 14 residues. The ends were cut back, 0 bases at V and 9 bases at J, with 14 bases in the middle.

The chain carries TRBV11-2 and TRBJ2-1; 9 bases match TRBD2. The V gene end was trimmed by 3 bases and the J gene end by 4 bases; junction bases not matched to a gene: 13. The CDR3 totals 18 residues. Germline loops: CDR1 SGHAT, CDR2 FQNNGV. For the CDR3, the DNA is TGTGCCAGCAGCTTGGAATGGGCGGGAGGGCAGACGTACAATGAGCAGTTCTTC. Its protein product is CASSLEWAGGQTYNEQFF.

This chain joins TRBV18 and TRBJ2-1; D perhaps matches TRBD1 (5 bases). The germline V and J ends were trimmed by 6 bases and 5 bases, with 14 bases remaining between them. This CDR3 spans 14 amino acids. In germline, CDR1 is KGHSH, CDR2 LQKENI. CDR3 loop: CASSRQTTDNEQFF. CDR3 DNA: TGTGCCAGCTCCCGACAGACCACTGACAATGAGCAGTTCTTC.

This clonotype has more than one count but fewer than ten. The chain is built from TRBV2 and TRBJ1-2; D is undetermined. V was pared by 1 base and J by 7 bases, with 10 bases between. Germline CDR1 reads SNHLY; CDR2 reads FYNNEI. The length of the CDR3 is 13 residues. Written as DNA, the CDR3 is TGTGCCAGCAGTGAAGTCTCGCCACCTGGCTACACCTTC. It yields the protein CASSEVSPPGYTF.

There are a few counts of this clonotype. The CDR3 DNA is TGCGCCAGCAGCCTCTCCGGACTAGCCTCTGAGCAGTTCTTC. Translation: CASSLSGLASEQFF. The chain uses TRBV5-1 and TRBJ2-1; 8 bases are a match to TRBD2. With V trimmed by 4 bases and J by 9 bases, 9 bases remained unmatched. Germline CDR1 SGHRS, CDR2 YFSETQ. The CDR3 covers 14 residues.

The chain recombines TRBV6-1 with TRBJ2-7; 7 bases match TRBD1. From germline, CDR1 is MNHNS and CDR2 SASEGT. The V segment lost 5 bases and the J segment 4 bases; nucleotides outside the gene matches: 11. The CDR3 runs 15 residues. CDR3 in DNA: TGTGCCAGCAGTCCGTACCCTGGGACAGTTTACGAGCAGTACGTC. Translation: CASSPYPGTVYEQYV.

This clonotype was found a few times. The V call is TRBV9, the J call TRBJ2-7; TRBD1 is a possible D gene (7 bases). The CDR3 covers 16 residues. Germline CDR1 SGDLS, CDR2 YYNGEE. V lost 0 bases, J lost 4 bases, and 17 bases lay in between. The CDR3 DNA sequence: TGTGCCAGCAGCGTAGGTGGAGGGGGCGACGGATACGAGCAGTACTTC. This encodes CASSVGGGGDGYEQYF.

This clonotype was detected a few times. The rearrangement uses TRBV5-1 and TRBJ2-2; D may be TRBD1 (6 bases). The CDR3 has 17 residues. Germline V gene data show CDR1 as SGHRS and CDR2 as YFSETQ. Trimming took off 6 bases at V and 1 base at J, with 19 bases between the two ends. The CDR3 spells CASTLSSGTLNTGELFF. The CDR3, as DNA: TGCGCCAGCACCCTATCGTCCGGGACACTGAACACCGGGGAGCTGTTTTTT.

To note about this clonotype: A read error may explain this, as a much larger clone is one base away. V gene TRBV6-1 combines with J gene TRBJ2-1; 12 bases match TRBD2. This CDR3 is 14 amino acids long. J was trimmed by 6 bases and V by 6 bases; bases with no gene match: 3. The V gene's germline CDR1 is MNHNS and CDR2 SASEGT. The CDR3 region is CASSPSGGANEQFF. The CDR3, as DNA: TGTGCCAGCAGCCCTAGCGGGGGGGCCAATGAGCAGTTCTTC.

This clonotype was seen a handful of times. V and J are TRBV14 and TRBJ2-3; D call uncertain. The CDR3 covers 14 residues. Germline values: CDR1 SGHDN, CDR2 FVKESK. V gave up 0 bases and J gave up 2 bases, with 6 bases separating them. The CDR3 region is CASSQEIFTDTQYF. For the CDR3, the DNA is TGTGCCAGCAGCCAAGAAATCTTCACAGATACGCAGTATTTT.

This clonotype was found a few times. This chain links TRBV3-1 with TRBJ2-1; TRBD2 aligns across 16 bases. This CDR3 comprises 15 residues. V was pared by 0 bases and J by 15 bases, with 5 bases of the junction left unmatched. In germline, CDR1 is LGHDT, CDR2 YNNKEL (reference sequence). The CDR3 is CASSQEGLAGGPRFF. The CDR3 DNA reads TGTGCCAGCAGCCAAGAGGGACTAGCGGGAGGGCCACGGTTCTTC.

The V call is TRBV7-7, the J call TRBJ2-5, with 7 bases lining up with TRBD1. Germline lookup yields CDR1 SSHAT and CDR2 FNYEAQ (reference sequence). The CDR3 runs 13 residues. After removal of 1 base from V and 7 bases from J, the junction contained 3 bases not matched to a gene. The CDR3 coding sequence is TGTGCCAGCAGCTTAGTACAGGGGAGGACCCAGTACTTC. Translating gives CASSLVQGRTQYF.

A few counts support this clonotype. This chain joins TRBV6-1 and TRBJ2-7, with D possibly being TRBD1 or TRBD2 (5 bases each). The germline CDR1 and CDR2 sequences are MNHNS and SASEGT. The CDR3 covers 16 residues. The V end lost 6 bases, the J end lost 1 base, and 19 bases lay between the germline ends. CDR3 sequence: CASSPQLLGPSYEQYF. The CDR3 DNA is TGTGCCAGCAGCCCTCAACTATTGGGACCGTCCTACGAGCAGTACTTC.

The genes are TRBV11-2 and TRBJ2-1, with a possible D match to TRBD2 (5 bases). The CDR3 runs 15 residues. Germline V gene lookup returns CDR1 SGHAT and CDR2 FQNNGV. V dropped 1 base and J dropped 8 bases, with 15 bases sitting between them. The CDR3 reads CASSLVAQDVYEQFF. The DNA for the CDR3 is TGTGCCAGCAGCTTAGTAGCGCAAGATGTCTATGAGCAGTTCTTC.

The chain has TRBV5-6 and TRBJ2-3, with TRBD1 identical over 8 bases. The CDR3 runs to 13 residues. The junction had 1 base not matched to a gene; V was cut back by 0 bases and J by 7 bases. Germline V lookup: CDR1 SGHDT, CDR2 YYEEEE. The CDR3 sequence: CASSLGTGNTQYF. The CDR3 bases are TGTGCCAGCAGCTTGGGGACAGGGAATACGCAGTATTTT.

This clonotype was seen only a few times. The rearrangement uses TRBV9 and TRBJ2-2; TRBD2 matches at 10 bases. The CDR3 runs to 16 residues. Germline CDR1 reads SGDLS; CDR2 reads YYNGEE. V trimming: 0 bases; J trimming: 7 bases; junction bases outside the gene matches: 6. CDR3 sequence reads: CASSVGSGGAIGELFF. The CDR3 DNA reads TGTGCCAGCAGCGTAGGGAGCGGGGGGGCCATCGGGGAGCTGTTTTTT.

This clonotype was detected a few times. V is TRBV19 and J is TRBJ2-7; no firm D call. Germline CDR1 is LNHDA and CDR2 is SQIVND (reference sequence). V lost 1 base, J lost 3 bases, and 13 bases lay in between. The CDR3 totals 15 residues. The CDR3 DNA sequence: TGTGCCAGTAGTATAGTTTACCAGTCATTCTACGAGCAGTACTTC. It specifies CASSIVYQSFYEQYF.

The V and J genes are TRBV7-8 and TRBJ2-3; 12 positions agree with TRBD2. The CDR3 totals 15 residues. The V segment lost 7 bases and the J segment 4 bases; nucleotides outside the gene matches: 6. Germline values: CDR1 SGHVS, CDR2 FQNEAQ. In nucleotides, the CDR3 is TGTGCCAGCAATCCACTAGCGGGAGGAGCAGATACGCAGTATTTT. The encoded protein is CASNPLAGGADTQYF. The full variable domain, in which reference TRBV7-8 and TRBJ2-3 provide the parts outside the CDR3, is GAGVSQSPRYKVAKRGQDVALRCDPISGHVSLFWYQQALGQGPEFLTYFQNEAQLDKSGLPSDRFFAERPEGSVSTLKIQRTQQEDSAVYLCASNPLAGGADTQYFGPGTRLTVL.

The chain is built from TRBV7-2 and TRBJ2-3; D remains ambiguous. The germline V gene has CDR1 SGHTA and CDR2 FQGNSA. This CDR3 contains 17 residues. With 2 bases removed from V and 6 bases from J, the gap between germline ends came to 21 bases. CDR3 DNA: TGTGCCAGCAGCTTAAAGGTCCCCCACTTCGCCTACGATACGCAGTATTTT. It codes for CASSLKVPHFAYDTQYF.

CDR3 bases: TGTGCCAGCAGCCCGGCTAGCCGGTCCTACAATGAGCAGTTCTTC. Protein: CASSPASRSYNEQFF. V gene TRBV4-2 combines with J gene TRBJ2-1, with a possible D match to TRBD2 (5 bases). Germline loops: CDR1 LGHNA, CDR2 YNFKEQ. V gave up 4 bases and J gave up 1 base, with 11 bases separating them. The CDR3 runs 15 residues.

V usage is TRBV28 and J usage is TRBJ1-2; D is unclear. The germline CDR1 and CDR2 sequences are MDHEN and SYDVKM. The CDR3 covers 13 residues. V was shortened by 6 bases and J by 2 bases, with 10 bases between the two germline ends. The CDR3: CASRPTVNYGYTF. In DNA form, the CDR3 reads TGTGCCAGCAGACCAACAGTGAACTATGGCTACACCTTC.